The 27 T cell receptor beta chains in this list originate from one sample, sequenced in a study of T cells in Graves' hyperthyroidism and ophthalmopathy (dated by TCRdb to the late 2010s). Libraries were constructed by multiplex PCR. Sequenced using an Illumina HiSeq 2000. The TCR beta CDR3 regions were amplified from the RNA transcripts. The first round of RT-PCR for the TCR CDR3 was performed with the HTBI primer set and the Qiagen OneStep RT-PCR kit. TCRdb reanalyzed the raw reads on its own, using fastp at Q25 for trimming and MiXCR for clone calling, and kept in-frame beta chains. For every CDR3 protein sequence, its rows merge into one entry that carries the most common genes and DNA. Across this sample there are some 250,000 distinct CDR3 sequences, with roughly 15% seen only once. In total, the top ten clones hold roughly 15% of the sample. The sequenced sample was blood. These receptors were obtained from a woman aged 40 to 49 with Graves' hyperthyroidism that later progressed to Graves' ophthalmopathy.

This clonotype was recorded at least ten times. The chain carries TRBV27 and TRBJ1-1, with 8 positions matching TRBD1. CDR1 MNHEY and CDR2 SMNVEV come from the germline V gene (reference sequence). There are 18 residues in the CDR3. V lost 6 bases to trimming and J lost 1 base; unmatched junction nucleotides: 16. CDR3 bases: TGTGCCAGCAGCTCAGTGACAGGGGCCCTGTTGCAGAACACTGAAGCTTTCTTT. Translated, it gives CASSSVTGALLQNTEAFF.

This clonotype was seen a handful of times. This chain connects TRBV3-1 to TRBJ2-1, with 10 positions matching TRBD2. Germline CDR1 is LGHDT and CDR2 is YNNKEL (reference sequence). This CDR3 is built from 16 residues. V trimming: 5 bases; J trimming: 1 base; junction bases outside the gene matches: 5. The CDR3 DNA reads as TGTGCCAGCAGCATAATAGCGGGAGGATCCTACAATGAGCAGTTCTTC. Translating it yields CASSIIAGGSYNEQFF.

This chain connects TRBV6-5 to TRBJ2-5; 7 positions agree with TRBD2. V lost 0 bases and J lost 0; bases outside the gene matches: 1. CDR1 and CDR2 (germline): MNHEY, SVGAGI. The CDR3 loop spans 15 amino acids. DNA for the CDR3: TGTGCCAGCAGTTACTCGAGCGGGAACCAAGAGACCCAGTACTTC. Its protein product is CASSYSSGNQETQYF.

This clonotype was counted ten times or more. This sequence joins TRBV7-8 and TRBJ2-2, with D unclear. This CDR3 has 12 residues. CDR1 and CDR2 (germline): SGHVS, FQNEAQ. V shed 3 bases and J shed 5 bases, with 4 bases lying between them. CDR3 region: CASSFTTGELFF. The CDR3 DNA sequence: TGTGCCAGCAGCTTTACAACCGGGGAGCTGTTTTTT.

The sample holds many counts of this clonotype. The chain joins TRBV5-1 to TRBJ1-2; D is perhaps TRBD1 (6 bases). V gave up 2 bases and J gave up 4 bases, with 15 bases separating them. CDR3 length: 15 residues. Germline CDR1 and CDR2: SGHRS and YFSETQ. The CDR3: CASSFGAEGGYGYTF. In nucleotides, the CDR3 is TGCGCCAGCAGCTTCGGGGCAGAAGGGGGCTATGGCTACACCTTC.

There are many counts of this clonotype. The chain is built from TRBV6-2 or TRBV6-3 and TRBJ1-5; no clear D. The CDR3 runs to 14 residues. V lost 6 bases and J 4 bases, leaving 13 bases between the germline ends. Germline lookup yields CDR1 MNHEY and CDR2 SVGEGT. CDR3: CASSPGTMNQPQHF. CDR3 DNA: TGTGCCAGCAGCCCAGGTACGATGAATCAGCCCCAGCATTTT.

This clonotype was seen at least ten times. The chain couples TRBV12-3 or TRBV12-4 to TRBJ1-1; D is unresolved. The CDR3 has 13 residues. Trimming took off 3 bases at V and 2 bases at J, with 7 bases between the two ends. In DNA form, the CDR3 reads TGTGCCAGCAGTTTTGACGATAACACTGAAGCTTTCTTT. Amino acid sequence: CASSFDDNTEAFF.

This clonotype came up many times. The chain uses TRBV29-1 and TRBJ2-1; TRBD2 is a possible D gene (5 bases). The CDR3 spans 14 residues. The germline V gene has CDR1 SQVTM and CDR2 ANQGSEA. The V end was cut by 8 bases, the J end by 0 bases, with 14 bases between. CDR3 nucleotide sequence: TGCAGCCTCATAACGGGATCCTCCTACAATGAGCAGTTCTTC. This codes for CSLITGSSYNEQFF.

In this sample, this clonotype turned up a few times. The CDR3 spells CASSQAILGGGNQPQHF. The CDR3 nucleotides are TGCGCCAGCAGCCAAGCGATTTTAGGAGGCGGCAATCAGCCCCAGCATTTT. The rearrangement links TRBV4-1 to TRBJ1-5; no reliable D call. This CDR3 comprises 17 residues. Per the germline V gene, CDR1 is MGHRA and CDR2 is YSYEKL. V was pared by 1 base and J by 2 bases, with 15 bases between.

This clonotype was found a few times. CDR3 nucleotides: TGTGCCAGCAGCCCCCCCCACACGGCCTACAATGAGCAGTTCTTC. As protein: CASSPPHTAYNEQFF. The chain joins TRBV7-9 to TRBJ2-1; D is unresolved. The CDR3 has 15 residues. Per germline, CDR1 SEHNR and CDR2 FQNEAQ (reference sequence). V dropped 5 bases and J dropped 2 bases, with 13 bases sitting between them.

This clonotype was recorded many times. This sequence joins TRBV28 and TRBJ1-5; tentatively, D is TRBD1 (6 bases). This CDR3 has 16 residues. The V and J ends lost 7 bases and 0 bases respectively, with 16 bases between them. Germline V gives CDR1 MDHEN, CDR2 SYDVKM. The CDR3 region is CASTQDRDISNQPQHF. As DNA, the CDR3 is TGTGCCAGCACCCAAGACCGGGACATTAGCAATCAGCCCCAGCATTTT.

The genes are TRBV28 and TRBJ2-1, with 7 bases lining up with TRBD2. The CDR3 runs to 18 residues. The J segment lost 6 bases and the V segment lost 4 bases, leaving 18 bases of the junction unmatched. Germline CDR1 is MDHEN and CDR2 is SYDVKM. CDR3 protein: CASSSSWDYLCTSNEQFF. For the CDR3, the DNA is TGTGCCAGCAGTTCGTCTTGGGACTACCTTTGTACTAGCAATGAGCAGTTCTTC.

The V and J genes are TRBV4-1 and TRBJ1-2, with D tentatively TRBD1 (6 bases). Germline CDR1 MGHRA, CDR2 YSYEKL. V lost 2 bases and J lost 5, with 18 bases in between. The CDR3 is 16 residues long. CDR3 amino acids: CASSQLPLTGSYGYTF. The CDR3 bases are TGCGCCAGCAGCCAACTCCCTTTGACAGGATCTTATGGCTACACCTTC.

This clonotype was counted many times. The chain has TRBV2 and TRBJ2-1; perhaps TRBD2 as D (6 bases). V was cut by 4 bases and J by 8 bases, with 18 bases left in between. Germline V gene lookup returns CDR1 SNHLY and CDR2 FYNNEI. The CDR3 contains 15 residues. CDR3 sequence: CASSARAPEGDEQFF. In nucleotides, the CDR3 is TGTGCCAGCAGTGCCCGGGCCCCGGAGGGCGATGAGCAGTTCTTC.

This clonotype was observed many times. This rearrangement joins TRBV4-1 to TRBJ2-5, with TRBD1 matching over 9 bases. The CDR3 is 15 amino acids. The germline CDR1 and CDR2 sequences are MGHRA and YSYEKL. The V gene end was trimmed by 8 bases and the J gene end by 5 bases; junction bases not matched to a gene: 12. CDR3 in amino acids: CASRLTGGAVETQYF. DNA for the CDR3: TGCGCCAGCCGACTAACAGGGGGCGCTGTTGAGACCCAGTACTTC.

The rearrangement links TRBV19 to TRBJ1-2; the D is unclear. The ends were cut back, 3 bases at V and 7 bases at J, with 12 bases in the middle. The CDR3 spans 13 residues. Germline CDR1 reads LNHDA; CDR2 reads SQIVND (reference sequence). CDR3: CASSMSELGGYTF. CDR3 sequence (DNA): TGTGCCAGTAGTATGTCTGAGTTGGGTGGCTACACCTTC. The full variable domain, with the rest looked up from reference TRBV19 and TRBJ1-2, is DGGITQSPKYLFRKEGQNVTLSCEQNLNHDAMYWYRQDPGQGLRLIYYSQIVNDFQKGDIAEGYSVSREKKESFPLTVTSAQKNPTAFYLCASSMSELGGYTFGSGTRLTVV.

J is TRBJ1-1 and V is TRBV24-1; D call uncertain. V was cut by 4 bases and J by 0 bases, with 8 bases left in between. The CDR3 sequence is 14 residues long. Germline CDR1 KGHDR, CDR2 SFDVKD. For the CDR3, the DNA is TGTGCCACCAGTGAGAATTCAATGAACACTGAAGCTTTCTTT. Translated: CATSENSMNTEAFF.

There are many counts of this clonotype. The DNA for the CDR3 is TGCAGTGCGATGGGACAGACTTACAATGAGCAGTTCTTC. Its translation is CSAMGQTYNEQFF. The chain is built from TRBV20-1 and TRBJ2-1; 7 nucleotides line up with TRBD1. The CDR3 totals 13 residues. Germline assignment: CDR1 DFQATT and CDR2 SNEGSKA (reference sequence). Unmatched junction bases numbered 6, after V lost 6 bases and J lost 4 bases.

This clonotype was counted many times. CDR3 sequence: CASSYSMGAEAFF. In nucleotides, the CDR3 is TGTGCCAGCAGTTACTCGATGGGGGCTGAAGCTTTCTTT. V is TRBV6-5 and J is TRBJ1-1, with D perhaps matching TRBD1 (5 bases). The germline V and J ends were trimmed by 0 bases and 6 bases, with 8 bases remaining between them. Germline CDR1 is MNHEY and CDR2 is SVGAGI. This CDR3 comprises 13 residues.

This clonotype was observed many times. The chain combines TRBV30 with TRBJ2-4, with TRBD2 matching over 8 bases. The length of the CDR3 is 13 residues. The trim removed 2 bases at V and 8 bases at J, leaving 5 bases unmatched. Germline assignment: CDR1 GTSNPN and CDR2 SVGIG (reference sequence). The CDR3 nucleotides are TGTGCCTGGAGTCACAGCGGGAGTTACATTCAGTACTTC. Protein: CAWSHSGSYIQYF.

This clonotype appeared a few times. The rearrangement uses TRBV7-9 and TRBJ1-6; D not resolved. V lost 5 bases to trimming and J lost 9 bases, with 17 bases between them. The germline V gene has CDR1 SEHNR and CDR2 FQNEAQ (reference sequence). The CDR3 contains 15 residues. CDR3 protein: CASSPALGFGSPLHF. CDR3 in DNA: TGTGCCAGCAGCCCCGCCCTGGGATTTGGTTCACCCCTCCACTTT.

This clonotype was seen repeatedly, ten times or more. The J gene is TRBJ2-2, the V gene TRBV7-9, with D maybe TRBD2 (6 bases). V shed 5 bases and J shed 3 bases, with 13 bases lying between them. The CDR3 length is 15 residues. Per germline, CDR1 SEHNR and CDR2 FQNEAQ (reference sequence). The CDR3 is CASSPGLTDTGELFF. The CDR3 region has the DNA TGTGCCAGCAGCCCGGGACTGACTGACACCGGGGAGCTGTTTTTT.

The sample holds many counts of this clonotype. The gene calls are TRBV7-3 and TRBJ1-1; maybe TRBD1 (5 bases). V was pared by 5 bases and J by 1 base, with 11 bases between. Germline V lookup: CDR1 SGHTA, CDR2 FQGTGA. The CDR3 contains 14 residues. The CDR3 spells CASSARQKNTEAFF. CDR3 nucleotides: TGTGCCAGCAGCGCCCGACAGAAGAACACTGAAGCTTTCTTT.

The table lists this clonotype with many counts. The CDR3 bases are TGTGCCAGCTCACCACCTGGACGGGGAAATGAGCAGTTCTTC. It codes for CASSPPGRGNEQFF. V and J are TRBV18 and TRBJ2-1; weak D call: TRBD2 (5 bases). CDR3 length equals 14 residues. Between the trimmed V and J ends, which lost 0 bases and 7 bases, there was a span of 10 bases. Germline-derived CDR1 and CDR2 are KGHSH and LQKENI.

The rearrangement uses TRBV7-9 and TRBJ1-2; 8 bases map to TRBD1. This CDR3 spans 12 amino acids. V shed 3 bases and J 8 bases; nucleotides not matched to a gene: 2. Germline V lookup: CDR1 SEHNR, CDR2 FQNEAQ (reference sequence). CDR3 amino acids: CASSFPGGGYTF. The CDR3 DNA reads TGTGCCAGCAGCTTTCCAGGGGGCGGCTACACCTTC.

Ten or more counts support this clonotype. This chain connects TRBV12-3 or TRBV12-4 to TRBJ2-5, with TRBD2 matching over 7 bases. The CDR3 is 17 amino acids. J lost 4 bases, V lost 3 bases, and 14 bases had no gene match. The CDR3 region has the DNA TGTGCCAGCAGTTTCCGTAGGCGGGAGAGCCCCCGAGAGACCCAGTACTTC. Amino acids: CASSFRRRESPRETQYF.

V is TRBV5-1 and J is TRBJ1-2, with D possibly TRBD1 on 6 matching bases. The CDR3 extends over 15 amino acids. Germline CDR1 reads SGHRS; CDR2 reads YFSETQ. Trimming took off 0 bases at V and 8 bases at J, with 17 bases between the two ends. The CDR3 DNA is TGCGCCAGCAGCTTGGAGTCGGGGGCGAATCCCGGCTACACCTTC. Translated, it gives CASSLESGANPGYTF. Based on the CDR3 plus reference TRBV5-1 and TRBJ1-2, the full variable domain is KAGVTQTPRYLIKTRGQQVTLSCSPISGHRSVSWYQQTPGQGLQFLFEYFSETQRNKGNFPGRFSGRQFSNSRSEMNVSTLELGDSALYLCASSLESGANPGYTFGSGTRLTVV.